A single sample gave rise to the 17 T cell receptor beta chains below, sequenced in a study of control samples from healthy donors and cancer patients. Sequencing used immunoSEQ multiplex PCR; TCRdb keeps in-frame clones, though not all of them. The sample includes roughly 120,000 clones, just over 90% seen only once; the top ten take 7.8%. The sample comprised blood. Receptor source: a woman between 18 and 29 years old in good health.

The rearrangement joins TRBV7-3 to TRBJ2-7; 8 bases are a match to TRBD2. Per germline, CDR1 SGHTA and CDR2 FQGTGA. There are 16 residues in the CDR3. V was pared by 10 bases and J by 2 bases, with 16 bases of the junction left unmatched. The CDR3 sequence: CANGRGVGGRTYEQYF. The CDR3 bases are TGTGCCAACGGACGCGGGGTGGGCGGGAGGACCTACGAGCAGTACTTC. Together with reference TRBV7-3 and TRBJ2-7, the CDR3 gives the full variable domain: GAGVSQTPSNKVTEKGKYVELRCDPISGHTALYWYRQSLGQGPEFLIYFQGTGAADDSGLPNDRFFAVRPEGSVSTLKIQRTERGDSAVYLCANGRGVGGRTYEQYFGPGTRLTVT.

This clone was seen once. This chain uses TRBV27 with TRBJ2-7; a possible D gene is TRBD1 (6 bases). The CDR3 has 16 amino acids. The germline V gene has CDR1 MNHEY and CDR2 SMNVEV (reference sequence). V lost 5 bases and J lost 5, with 22 bases in between. For the CDR3, the DNA is TGTGCCAGCAGTATCCAATACAGGGAAACATACCACGAGCAGTACTTC. This translates into CASSIQYRETYHEQYF.

This chain connects TRBV5-6 to TRBJ2-1; 13 bases are a match to TRBD2. The germline V gene encodes CDR1 SGHDT and CDR2 YYEEEE. The CDR3 sequence is 15 residues long. The V segment lost 4 bases and the J segment 6 bases; nucleotides outside the gene matches: 4. CDR3 loop: CASSIGTSGTNEQFF. The CDR3 DNA is TGTGCCAGCAGCATCGGGACTAGCGGGACCAATGAGCAGTTCTTC. The full variable domain, in which reference TRBV5-6 and TRBJ2-1 provide the parts outside the CDR3, is DAGVTQSPTHLIKTRGQQVTLRCSPKSGHDTVSWYQQALGQGPQFIFQYYEEEERQRGNFPDRFSGHQFPNYSSELNVNALLLGDSALYLCASSIGTSGTNEQFFGPGTRLTVL.

The chain is built from TRBV28 and TRBJ1-6, with TRBD1 identical over 11 bases. Germline values: CDR1 MDHEN, CDR2 SYDVKM. The V and J ends lost 7 bases and 3 bases, in that order; junction bases with no gene match: 14. There are 19 residues in the CDR3. As DNA, the CDR3 is TGTGCCAGCAACACCGGGACAGGGGGGGGAGGGGTCTATAATTCACCCCTCCACTTT. Its protein product is CASNTGTGGGGVYNSPLHF.

J is TRBJ2-2 and V is TRBV3-1 (or the pseudogene TRBV3-2); D is uncertain. V was trimmed by 1 base and J by 5 bases, leaving 11 bases between them. This CDR3 spans 15 amino acids. Germline CDR1 is LGHDT and CDR2 is YNNKEL (reference sequence). CDR3 nucleotides: TGTGCCAGCAGCCAAGGATACAGACGAACCGGGGAGCTGTTTTTT. It codes for CASSQGYRRTGELFF.

The J gene is TRBJ2-7, the V gene TRBV7-2; maybe TRBD2 (5 bases). The germline V gene has CDR1 SGHTA and CDR2 FQGNSA. Trimming removed 5 bases at V and 5 bases at J, with 13 bases between. CDR3 size: 13 residues. The chain's CDR3 is CASSPPLEDEQYF. The CDR3 nucleotides are TGTGCCAGCAGCCCCCCTCTGGAGGACGAGCAGTACTTC. Looking up the rest from reference TRBV7-2 and TRBJ2-7 gives the full variable domain: GAGVSQSPSNKVTEKGKDVELRCDPISGHTALYWYRQSLGQGLEFLIYFQGNSAPDKSGLPSDRFSAERTGGSVSTLTIQRTQQEDSAVYLCASSPPLEDEQYFGPGTRLTVT.

The genes are TRBV13 and TRBJ2-3; TRBD2 matches at 8 bases. The V gene end was trimmed by 5 bases and the J gene end by 3 bases; junction bases not matched to a gene: 7. This CDR3 has 15 residues. Germline CDR1 is PRHDT and CDR2 is FYEKMQ (reference sequence). The CDR3 region has the DNA TGTGCCAGCAGCCCTCCCGGGGGGGGGACAGATACGCAGTATTTT. Protein: CASSPPGGGTDTQYF.

V is TRBV19 and J is TRBJ1-5; D gene uncertain. The length of the CDR3 is 14 residues. Germline V gene sequence: CDR1 LNHDA, CDR2 SQIVND (reference sequence). Trimming took off 5 bases at V and 4 bases at J, with 12 bases between the two ends. In nucleotides, the CDR3 is TGTGCCAGTAGTCCCCACGTGGGAAATCAGCCCCAGCATTTT. Its protein product is CASSPHVGNQPQHF. Drawing the rest from reference TRBV19 and TRBJ1-5, the complete variable domain is DGGITQSPKYLFRKEGQNVTLSCEQNLNHDAMYWYRQDPGQGLRLIYYSQIVNDFQKGDIAEGYSVSREKKESFPLTVTSAQKNPTAFYLCASSPHVGNQPQHFGDGTRLSIL.

The CDR3 here is CASSLGQGGTIYF. CDR3 coding DNA: TGTGCCAGCAGTTTAGGACAGGGGGGAACCATATATTTT. V usage is TRBV28 and J usage is TRBJ1-3; 10 positions agree with TRBD1. Trimming removed 2 bases from V and 10 bases from J; junction bases left unmatched: 2. The germline V gene encodes CDR1 MDHEN and CDR2 SYDVKM. CDR3 length equals 13 residues.

V and J are TRBV6-2 or TRBV6-3 and TRBJ1-5, with D possibly TRBD1 on 5 matching bases. Germline V CDR1 and CDR2: MNHEY, SVGEGT. V lost 2 bases and J 0 bases, leaving 17 bases between the germline ends. The CDR3 extends over 18 amino acids. As DNA, the CDR3 is TGTGCCAGCAGTTACACGTTCGGGGGAACCTATAGCAATCAGCCCCAGCATTTT. This encodes CASSYTFGGTYSNQPQHF.

The chain links TRBV27 to TRBJ2-2, with 9 bases fitting TRBD2. Germline V gene sequence: CDR1 MNHEY, CDR2 SMNVEV (reference sequence). This CDR3 spans 16 amino acids. With V trimmed by 3 bases and J by 5 bases, 7 bases remained unmatched. CDR3 nucleotide sequence: TGTGCCAGCAGTTTCAGTAGCGGGAGTGGTACCGGGGAGCTGTTTTTT. Its protein is CASSFSSGSGTGELFF.

This chain joins TRBV6-5 and TRBJ1-1, with D uncertain. This CDR3 has 11 residues. V was pared by 2 bases and J by 10 bases, with 8 bases between. CDR1 and CDR2 (germline): MNHEY, SVGAGI. CDR3 in DNA: TGTGCCAGCAGTTACCCGGGCGGAGCTTTCTTT. It codes for CASSYPGGAFF.

This chain uses TRBV13 with TRBJ2-3; either TRBD1 or TRBD2 may supply D (5 bases each). From germline, CDR1 is PRHDT and CDR2 FYEKMQ (reference sequence). Trimming removed 5 bases from V and 2 bases from J, with 11 bases in between. The CDR3 runs to 14 residues. CDR3 nucleotides: TGTGCCAGCAGCGGGTGGGGACCCACAGATACGCAGTATTTT. Residues: CASSGWGPTDTQYF.

The J gene is TRBJ1-6, the V gene TRBV19; D call uncertain. Trimming took off 5 bases at V and 4 bases at J, with 9 bases between the two ends. CDR3 length equals 14 residues. CDR1 and CDR2 (germline): LNHDA, SQIVND (reference sequence). The CDR3 loop reads CASSEADYNSPLHF. The CDR3 region has the DNA TGTGCCAGTAGTGAGGCGGATTATAATTCACCCCTCCACTTT.

The rearrangement joins TRBV24-1 to TRBJ2-3; D possibly corresponds to TRBD2 (5 bases). Trimming took 4 bases from V and 3 from J, leaving 13 bases between them. Germline V gene sequence: CDR1 KGHDR, CDR2 SFDVKD. This CDR3 is 15 amino acids long. This CDR3 is CATSDPQEVTDTQYF. The CDR3 DNA reads as TGTGCCACCAGTGACCCTCAGGAGGTGACAGATACGCAGTATTTT.

The chain employs TRBV19 and TRBJ1-2, with TRBD1 identical over 7 bases. The V segment lost 8 bases and the J segment 8 bases; nucleotides outside the gene matches: 17. The CDR3 is 15 amino acids. In germline, CDR1 is LNHDA, CDR2 SQIVND (reference sequence). The CDR3 coding sequence is TGTGCCAGTCGACATTCTGGCAGGGGGTTGTACGGCTACACCTTC. It is translated as CASRHSGRGLYGYTF.

The chain carries TRBV2 and TRBJ1-1; perhaps TRBD1 as D (5 bases). Trimming took off 3 bases at V and 1 base at J, with 12 bases between the two ends. The CDR3 loop spans 15 amino acids. CDR1 and CDR2 from the germline V gene are SNHLY and FYNNEI. Written as DNA, the CDR3 is TGTGCCAGCAGTGACGGTGACAGTACGAACACTGAAGCTTTCTTT. Its translation: CASSDGDSTNTEAFF.